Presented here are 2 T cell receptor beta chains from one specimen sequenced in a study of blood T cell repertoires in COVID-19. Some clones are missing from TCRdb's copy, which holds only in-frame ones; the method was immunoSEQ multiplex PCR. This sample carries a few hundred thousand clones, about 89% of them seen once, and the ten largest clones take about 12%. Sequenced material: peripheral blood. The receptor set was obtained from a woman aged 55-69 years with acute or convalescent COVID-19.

Here the CDR3 reads CASIGGLLNTGELFF. CDR3 sequence (DNA): TGTGCCAGCATCGGGGGGCTCTTGAACACCGGGGAGCTGTTTTTT. The chain combines TRBV6-5 with TRBJ2-2; tentative D call: TRBD2 (7 bases). Trimming took 7 bases from V and 1 from J, leaving 13 bases between them. CDR1 is MNHEY and CDR2 is SVGAGI in the germline V gene. The CDR3 extends over 15 amino acids.

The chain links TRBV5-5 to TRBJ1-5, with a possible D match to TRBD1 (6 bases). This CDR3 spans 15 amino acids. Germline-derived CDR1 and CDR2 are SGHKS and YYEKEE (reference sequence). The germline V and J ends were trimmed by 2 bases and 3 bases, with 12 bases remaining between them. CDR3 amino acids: CASSLSGQNNQPQHF. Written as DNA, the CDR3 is TGTGCCAGCAGCTTAAGCGGACAGAACAATCAGCCCCAGCATTTT.